The present TCR beta chain was sequenced within a study of control samples from healthy donors and cancer patients. Profiled with immunoSEQ multiplex PCR; TCRdb holds only in-frame clones, not every one. Among more than 95,000 clones listed, roughly 89% were seen once. CDR1 SGHDT and CDR2 YYEEEE come from the germline V gene. Trimming took 2 bases from V and 1 from J, leaving 12 bases between them. The CDR3 has 15 residues. The rearrangement links TRBV5-6 to TRBJ1-1; D is uncertain. This receptor was identified in a man aged 55-75 years with lung cancer. Sequencing used PBMCs. The CDR3 here is CASSFWTIPNTEAFF. The CDR3, as DNA: TGTGCCAGCAGCTTTTGGACGATACCGAACACTGAAGCTTTCTTT.